One and the same sample provided the 8 T cell receptor beta chains below, sequenced in a study of Ad26.COV2.S vaccination and SARS-CoV-2 variants (dated by TCRdb to the early 2020s). Preparation of the library involved the immunoSEQ multiplex PCR assay. Sourced from immuneACCESS, this table was stored by TCRdb with only in-frame sequences that have V and J called. A share of the clones is absent; for the studies checked, an unresolved V gene accounts for under half, and the remainder has no known explanation. The table for this sample lists a few hundred thousand clones; around 92% of them were counted only once. 1.5% to 2% of the sample rests with the top ten. The treatment or condition label, as the study defines it: 15 to 20 received Ad26.COV2.S at low or high dose, single or two shots; about 5 received placebo; per-sample allocation not given. For vaccine and placebo recipients, repertoires were sequenced using samples collected on day 63 after the first injection.

The specimen was peripheral blood, collected in a trial of Ad26.COV2.S vaccine versus placebo. Receptors were obtained from a person between 18 and 59 years old who received the Ad26.COV2.S COVID-19 vaccine or a placebo.

The V call is TRBV7-2, the J call TRBJ1-2; perhaps TRBD1 as D (5 bases). CDR1 is SGHTA and CDR2 is FQGNSA in the germline V gene. Trimming took off 1 base at V and 5 bases at J, with 11 bases between the two ends. This CDR3 is built from 14 residues. The CDR3 region is CASSLGTSAYGYTF. Written as DNA, the CDR3 is TGTGCCAGCAGCTTAGGGACAAGCGCGTATGGCTACACCTTC.

The V and J genes are TRBV15 and TRBJ2-7; D perhaps matches TRBD1 (6 bases). CDR3 length: 14 residues. V lost 2 bases and J lost 3, with 11 bases in between. Germline-derived CDR1 and CDR2 are LNHNV and YYDKDF (reference sequence). The CDR3 spells CATSRLTGFYEQYF. For the CDR3, the DNA is TGTGCCACCAGCAGACTTACAGGGTTCTACGAGCAGTACTTC.

The chain uses TRBV30 and TRBJ2-3, with D tentatively TRBD2 (6 bases). The CDR3 consists of 13 residues. The V end was cut by 3 bases, the J end by 5 bases, with 12 bases between. Germline CDR1 is GTSNPN and CDR2 is SVGIG (reference sequence). Written as DNA, the CDR3 is TGTGCCTGGAGGAAGTACGGGGGAGATACGCAGTATTTT. Protein: CAWRKYGGDTQYF.

The chain has TRBV5-1 and TRBJ1-2; 8 positions agree with TRBD1. The junction had 3 bases not matched to a gene; V was cut back by 7 bases and J by 7 bases. CDR1 and CDR2 from the germline V gene are SGHRS and YFSETQ. The CDR3 is made up of 11 amino acids. CDR3 DNA: TGCGCCAGCGGACAGGGTCGTGGCTACACCTTC. As protein: CASGQGRGYTF. Together with reference TRBV5-1 and TRBJ1-2, the CDR3 gives the full variable domain: KAGVTQTPRYLIKTRGQQVTLSCSPISGHRSVSWYQQTPGQGLQFLFEYFSETQRNKGNFPGRFSGRQFSNSRSEMNVSTLELGDSALYLCASGQGRGYTFGSGTRLTVV.

The rearrangement links TRBV19 to TRBJ2-1; TRBD2 matches at 9 bases. This CDR3 is built from 16 residues. Per germline, CDR1 LNHDA and CDR2 SQIVND (reference sequence). V lost 3 bases to trimming and J lost 9 bases; unmatched junction nucleotides: 12. In DNA form, the CDR3 reads TGTGCCAGTAGTATGCCCCCGGGACTAGCTGGGAGTGAGCAGTTCTTC. It translates to CASSMPPGLAGSEQFF.

This chain connects TRBV9 to TRBJ1-5; 7 nucleotides agree with TRBD1. Germline values: CDR1 SGDLS, CDR2 YYNGEE. With 0 bases clipped from V and 5 bases from J, the junction kept 5 bases outside the gene matches. The CDR3 is 15 amino acids. The CDR3 DNA reads TGTGCCAGCAGCGTAGGCCCCACAGGGGATCAGCCCCAGCATTTT. Protein product: CASSVGPTGDQPQHF.

The chain joins TRBV12-3 or TRBV12-4 to TRBJ1-2; D is uncertain. CDR3 length: 13 amino acids. V was clipped by 2 bases and J by 6 bases, with 10 bases between them. This CDR3 is CASSLSAGNGYTF. The CDR3 DNA sequence: TGTGCCAGCAGTTTATCGGCAGGTAATGGCTACACCTTC.

This chain uses TRBV18 with TRBJ1-1; possible D gene TRBD1, 6 bases. From germline, CDR1 is KGHSH and CDR2 LQKENI. The CDR3 is 12 residues long. V was clipped by 5 bases and J by 6 bases, with 10 bases between them. The CDR3 DNA reads as TGTGCCAGCTCAATCGACAGGTCTGAAGCTTTCTTT. Translation gives CASSIDRSEAFF.